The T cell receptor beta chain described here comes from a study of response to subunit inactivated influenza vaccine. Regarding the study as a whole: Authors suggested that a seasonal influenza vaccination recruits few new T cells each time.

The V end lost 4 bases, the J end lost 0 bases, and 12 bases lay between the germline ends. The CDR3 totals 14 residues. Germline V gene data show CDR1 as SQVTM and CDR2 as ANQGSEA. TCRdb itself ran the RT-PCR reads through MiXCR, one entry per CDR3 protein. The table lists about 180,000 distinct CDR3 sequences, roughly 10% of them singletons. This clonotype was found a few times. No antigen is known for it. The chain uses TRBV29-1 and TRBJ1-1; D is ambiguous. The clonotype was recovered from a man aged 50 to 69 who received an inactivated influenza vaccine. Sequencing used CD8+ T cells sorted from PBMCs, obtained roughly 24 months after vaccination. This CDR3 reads CSVVGSRLNTEAFF. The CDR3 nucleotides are TGCAGCGTTGTAGGCTCTAGGCTGAACACTGAAGCTTTCTTT.